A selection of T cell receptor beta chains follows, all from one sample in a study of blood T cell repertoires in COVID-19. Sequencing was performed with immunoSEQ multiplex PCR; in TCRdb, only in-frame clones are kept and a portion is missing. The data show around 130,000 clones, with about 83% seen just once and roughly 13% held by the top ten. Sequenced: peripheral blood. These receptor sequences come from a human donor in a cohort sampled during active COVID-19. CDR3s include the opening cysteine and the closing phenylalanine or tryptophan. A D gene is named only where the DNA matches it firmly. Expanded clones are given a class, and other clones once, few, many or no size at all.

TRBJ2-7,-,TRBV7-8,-,CASSFSTVYEQYF,TGTGCCAGCAGCTTCTCGACAGTCTACGAGCAGTACTTC
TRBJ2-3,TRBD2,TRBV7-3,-,CASSSTSGGAYTQYF,TGTGCCAGCAGCTCGACTAGCGGGGGGGCTTATACGCAGTATTTT
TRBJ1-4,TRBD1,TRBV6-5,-,CASRRGQHNEKLFF,TGTGCCAGCAGGCGGGGACAGCATAATGAAAAACTGTTTTTT
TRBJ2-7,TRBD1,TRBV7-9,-,CASSLRQGDSYEQYF,TGTGCCAGCAGCTTAAGGCAGGGGGACTCCTACGAGCAGTACTTC
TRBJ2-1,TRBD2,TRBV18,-,CASSPLAGGDNEQFF,TGTGCCAGCTCACCACTAGCGGGGGGCGACAATGAGCAGTTCTTC
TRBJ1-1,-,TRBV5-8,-,CASSLAYSTEAFF,TGTGCCAGCAGCTTGGCCTATAGCACTGAAGCTTTCTTT
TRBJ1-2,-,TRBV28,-,CASSGGRGASYGYTF,TGTGCCAGCAGTGGGGGTCGGGGGGCCTCCTATGGCTACACCTTC
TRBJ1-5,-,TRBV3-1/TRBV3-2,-,CASSQGGDQPQHF,TGTGCCAGCAGCCAAGGAGGCGACCAGCCCCAGCATTTT
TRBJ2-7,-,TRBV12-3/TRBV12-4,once,CASSLGGNSEQYF,TGTGCCAGCAGTTTAGGGGGCAACAGCGAGCAGTACTTC
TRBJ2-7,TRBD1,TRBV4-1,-,CASSRASGTESYEQYF,TGCGCCAGCAGCCGAGCCTCCGGGACAGAAAGCTACGAGCAGTACTTC
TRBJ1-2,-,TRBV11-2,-,CASRRTGNYGYTF,TGTGCCAGCAGGCGGACGGGAAACTATGGCTACACCTTC
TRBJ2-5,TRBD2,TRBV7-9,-,CASSLVRASGYQETQYF,TGTGCCAGCAGCTTAGTACGGGCTAGCGGGTACCAAGAGACCCAGTACTTC
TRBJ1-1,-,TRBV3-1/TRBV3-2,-,CASRDTSGSAFF,TGTGCCAGCAGGGATACTAGTGGTTCGGCTTTCTTT
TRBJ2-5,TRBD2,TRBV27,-,CASSFDAGGQETQYF,TGTGCCAGCAGTTTCGACGCGGGGGGGCAAGAGACCCAGTACTTC
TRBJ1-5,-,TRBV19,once,CASRPVQGNPPQHF,TGTGCCAGTAGGCCGGTACAGGGTAACCCGCCCCAGCATTTT
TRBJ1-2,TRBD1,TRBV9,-,CASSVSRQGAIGYTF,TGTGCCAGCAGCGTATCGAGACAGGGGGCAATTGGCTACACCTTC
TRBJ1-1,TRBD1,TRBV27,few,CASSWDRELVTEAFF,TGTGCCAGCAGTTGGGACAGAGAACTTGTAACTGAAGCTTTCTTT
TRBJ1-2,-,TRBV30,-,CAWSVQAGYGYTF,TGTGCCTGGAGTGTACAGGCAGGCTATGGCTACACCTTC
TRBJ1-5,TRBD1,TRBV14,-,CASSQKGAGQPQHF,TGTGCCAGCAGCCAGAAGGGGGCAGGTCAGCCCCAGCATTTT
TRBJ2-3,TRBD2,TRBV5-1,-,CASSPGTSGGISTDTQYF,TGCGCCAGCAGCCCCGGGACTAGCGGGGGGATCAGCACAGATACGCAGTATTTT
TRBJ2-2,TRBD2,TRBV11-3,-,CASNNGGAGELFF,TGTGCCAGCAACAATGGGGGGGCCGGGGAGCTGTTTTTT
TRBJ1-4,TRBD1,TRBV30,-,CAWNRGPGEKLFF,TGTGCCTGGAACAGGGGCCCCGGGGAAAAACTGTTTTTT
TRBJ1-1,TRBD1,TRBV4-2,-,CASSQPGTGAAEAFF,TGTGCCAGCAGCCAACCCGGGACAGGGGCGGCTGAAGCTTTCTTT
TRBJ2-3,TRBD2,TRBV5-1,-,CASSLAAGGRTDTQYF,TGCGCCAGCAGCTTGGCGGCGGGGGGGCGGACAGATACGCAGTATTTT
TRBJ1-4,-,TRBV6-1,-,CASSERGRGANEKLFF,TGTGCCAGCAGTGAACGGGGGAGGGGTGCTAATGAAAAACTGTTTTTT
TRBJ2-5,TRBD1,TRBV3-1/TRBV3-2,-,CASSHSVLGTDETQYF,TGTGCCAGCAGCCACTCTGTTTTGGGGACAGATGAGACCCAGTACTTC
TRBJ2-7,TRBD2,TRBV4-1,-,CASSQEGDYAYYEQYF,TGCGCCAGCAGCCAAGAGGGGGACTACGCCTACTACGAGCAGTACTTC
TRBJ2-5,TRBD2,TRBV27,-,CASSHLAGGEETQYF,TGTGCCAGCAGTCATCTAGCGGGGGGCGAGGAGACCCAGTACTTC
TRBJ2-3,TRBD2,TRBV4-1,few,CASSPSGSPTDTQYF,TGCGCCAGCAGCCCGAGCGGGAGCCCCACAGATACGCAGTATTTT
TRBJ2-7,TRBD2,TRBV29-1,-,CSAGGARGYEQYF,TGCAGCGCCGGGGGGGCCCGGGGGTACGAGCAGTACTTC